The clone carrying this T cell receptor beta chain was seen repeatedly, ten times or more. The antigen is undetermined. Each CDR3 protein gets one entry after TCRdb re-called the 5' RACE reads with MiXCR. This table holds about 71,000 distinct CDR3 sequences, roughly 15% found once. This entry is derived from a study of early T cells in non-severe SARS-CoV-2 infection. Study-wide points: Reliance on VDJdb matching favored anti-spike CD8 responses; private and CD4 specificities were missed.

V dropped 5 bases and J dropped 3 bases, with 12 bases sitting between them. Germline V gene data show CDR1 as SGHTA and CDR2 as FQGTGA. The CDR3 has 14 residues. Sequenced material: whole blood. The chain combines TRBV7-3 with TRBJ2-3; the D gene is possibly TRBD2 (5 bases). This TCR derives from an adult who was a healthcare worker with PCR-confirmed SARS-CoV-2 infection or an uninfected control (not recorded which). CDR3: CASSPRLPTDTQYF. The CDR3 region has the DNA TGTGCCAGCAGCCCAAGACTACCTACAGATACGCAGTATTTT.